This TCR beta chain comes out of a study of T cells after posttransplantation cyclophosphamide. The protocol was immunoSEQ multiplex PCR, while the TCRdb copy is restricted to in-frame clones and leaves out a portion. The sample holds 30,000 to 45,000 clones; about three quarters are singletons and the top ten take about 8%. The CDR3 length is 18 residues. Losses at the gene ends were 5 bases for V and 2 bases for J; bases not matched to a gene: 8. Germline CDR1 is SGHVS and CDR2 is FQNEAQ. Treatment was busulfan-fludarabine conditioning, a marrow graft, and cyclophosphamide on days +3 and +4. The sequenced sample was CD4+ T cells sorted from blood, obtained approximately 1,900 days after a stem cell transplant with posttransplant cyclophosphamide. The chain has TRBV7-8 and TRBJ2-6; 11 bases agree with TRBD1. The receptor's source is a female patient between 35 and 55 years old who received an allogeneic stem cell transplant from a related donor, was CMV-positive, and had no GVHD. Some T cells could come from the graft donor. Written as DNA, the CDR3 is TGTGCCAGCAGCGCAGGGACAGGGGGATTGGCTGGGGCCAACGTCCTGACTTTC. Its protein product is CASSAGTGGLAGANVLTF.